Below are 28 T cell receptor beta chains sequenced from a single sample in a study of T cells in Graves' hyperthyroidism and ophthalmopathy. The source material, RNA transcripts, was used to amplify TCR beta CDR3 regions. HTBI primers were employed in a first-round RT-PCR of the TCR CDR3. TCRdb itself ran the multiplex PCR reads through MiXCR, one entry per CDR3 protein. The sample carries about 640,000 distinct CDR3 sequences, about 45% recorded once. The sequenced sample consisted of peripheral blood or thyroid tissue (not recorded which). The receptors come from an adult man with Graves' disease, either hyperthyroidism or ophthalmopathy (not recorded which).

The genes are TRBV20-1 and TRBJ1-2; a weak D match, TRBD1 (5 bases). With 6 bases removed from V and 4 bases from J, the gap between germline ends came to 18 bases. Germline-derived CDR1 and CDR2 are DFQATT and SNEGSKA (reference sequence). This CDR3 is built from 14 residues. The CDR3 here is CSALRGQGAYGYTF. The CDR3 nucleotides read TGCAGTGCCCTGCGAGGGCAGGGAGCCTATGGCTACACCTTC.

Ten or more counts support this clonotype. This chain connects TRBV7-2 to TRBJ1-1, with a weak D call TRBD1 (6 bases). This CDR3 contains 15 residues. Trimming removed 1 base at V and 5 bases at J, with 14 bases between. In germline, CDR1 is SGHTA, CDR2 FQGNSA. CDR3 nucleotides: TGTGCCAGCAGCTTAGGCCCGACAGGACCTACTGAAGCTTTCTTT. Translation gives CASSLGPTGPTEAFF.

This clonotype was picked up many times. V is TRBV6-5 and J is TRBJ1-6, with D unresolved. The V gene's germline CDR1 is MNHEY and CDR2 SVGAGI. This CDR3 comprises 12 residues. The germline V and J ends were trimmed by 2 bases and 6 bases, with 2 bases remaining between them. DNA for the CDR3: TGTGCCAGCAGTTACAGTAATTCACCCCTCCACTTT. It is translated as CASSYSNSPLHF.

The chain uses TRBV2 and TRBJ1-4; unclear D gene. Germline CDR1 and CDR2: SNHLY and FYNNEI. The CDR3 spans 13 residues. V lost 8 bases and J lost 12, with 19 bases in between. In nucleotides, the CDR3 is TGTGCCAGCTTGAGTGACGGCCGGTTGGAACTGTTTTTT. As protein: CASLSDGRLELFF.

The sample holds many counts of this clonotype. V is TRBV7-2 and J is TRBJ1-2, with D uncertain. Germline CDR1 and CDR2: SGHTA and FQGNSA. CDR3 length: 15 amino acids. V lost 1 base and J lost 7, with 16 bases in between. This CDR3 reads CASSLGLAGISGYTF. The DNA for the CDR3 is TGTGCCAGCAGCTTAGGCCTGGCGGGTATCTCTGGCTACACCTTC.

The chain links TRBV29-1 to TRBJ1-2, with D perhaps matching TRBD1 (5 bases). The V gene lost 6 bases and the J gene lost 6 bases, with 11 bases spanning the gap. The CDR3 loop spans 11 amino acids. CDR1 SQVTM and CDR2 ANQGSEA come from the germline V gene. The CDR3 protein is CSVLQGDGYTF. DNA of the CDR3: TGCAGCGTGTTACAAGGGGATGGCTACACCTTC.

This clonotype was recorded a few times. The chain has TRBV2 and TRBJ1-6; 9 positions agree with TRBD1. The germline V gene has CDR1 SNHLY and CDR2 FYNNEI. Losses at the gene ends were 5 bases for V and 7 bases for J; bases not matched to a gene: 3. The CDR3 is 14 amino acids. Here the CDR3 reads CASSKTGGNSPLHF. The CDR3 DNA is TGTGCCAGCAGTAAGACAGGGGGAAATTCACCCCTCCACTTT.

This clonotype was counted ten times or more. V gene TRBV12-3 or TRBV12-4 combines with J gene TRBJ1-2; the D is unclear. The CDR3 loop spans 11 amino acids. Trimming removed 0 bases at V and 7 bases at J, with 3 bases between. CDR3 in DNA: TGTGCCAGCAGTTTAGCTCGTGGCTACACCTTC. Encoded protein: CASSLARGYTF.

In this sample, this clonotype turned up once. The chain employs TRBV12-3 or TRBV12-4 and TRBJ1-2; D ambiguous. The CDR3 loop spans 13 amino acids. V was clipped by 7 bases and J by 3 bases, with 12 bases between them. This CDR3 is CASILLGDYGYTF. DNA for the CDR3: TGTGCCAGCATCCTCCTCGGGGACTATGGCTACACCTTC.

The rearrangement links TRBV20-1 to TRBJ2-7; 11 bases match TRBD2. CDR1 and CDR2 from the germline V gene are DFQATT and SNEGSKA (reference sequence). The CDR3 consists of 15 residues. V shed 2 bases and J 2 bases; nucleotides not matched to a gene: 5. In nucleotides, the CDR3 is TGCAGTGCTAGACCGACTAGCGGGGATCCCTACGAGCAGTACTTC. This encodes CSARPTSGDPYEQYF.

The sample holds many counts of this clonotype. This chain connects TRBV5-1 to TRBJ1-2; D is uncertain. In germline, CDR1 is SGHRS, CDR2 YFSETQ. The CDR3 has 12 residues. Trimming pared 3 bases from V and 4 bases from J, leaving 7 bases between. The CDR3 spells CASSSDTYGYTF. DNA for the CDR3: TGCGCCAGCAGCTCTGACACCTATGGCTACACCTTC. Full variable domain (outside the CDR3, taken from reference TRBV5-1 and TRBJ1-2): KAGVTQTPRYLIKTRGQQVTLSCSPISGHRSVSWYQQTPGQGLQFLFEYFSETQRNKGNFPGRFSGRQFSNSRSEMNVSTLELGDSALYLCASSSDTYGYTFGSGTRLTVV.

J is TRBJ2-5 and V is TRBV5-1; no reliable D call. The CDR3 extends over 14 amino acids. Germline CDR1 and CDR2: SGHRS and YFSETQ. Trimming stripped 1 base from V and 2 bases from J, with 9 bases between. The CDR3 spells CASSLTTVQETQYF. CDR3 nucleotide sequence: TGCGCCAGCAGCTTGACGACTGTTCAAGAGACCCAGTACTTC.

A note on this clonotype: One end of the junction fails to match germline, which may point to a read error. This rearrangement joins TRBV29-1 to TRBJ2-5; D is undetermined. The CDR3 totals 12 residues. Germline loops: CDR1 SQVTM, CDR2 ANQGSEA. CDR3 coding DNA: TGCAGCGCGTCGGGCCTCGAAGAGACCCAGCACTTC. Encoded protein: CSASGLEETQHF.

This sequence joins TRBV7-9 and TRBJ2-5, with 7 bases lining up with TRBD2. With V trimmed by 3 bases and J by 2 bases, 3 bases remained unmatched. This CDR3 has 14 residues. The germline V gene has CDR1 SEHNR and CDR2 FQNEAQ (reference sequence). CDR3 in amino acids: CASSFSGKQETQYF. CDR3 DNA sequence: TGTGCCAGCAGCTTCAGCGGGAAACAAGAGACCCAGTACTTC.

This clonotype was observed a handful of times. The chain is built from TRBV7-9 and TRBJ2-2, with a weak D call TRBD2 (5 bases). With 2 bases removed from V and 3 bases from J, the gap between germline ends came to 13 bases. Germline V gene lookup returns CDR1 SEHNR and CDR2 FQNEAQ (reference sequence). The CDR3 runs to 16 residues. The CDR3 region is CASSLTSRRDTGELFF. In DNA, the CDR3 is TGTGCCAGCAGCTTAACTAGTCGTCGGGACACCGGGGAGCTGTTTTTT.

This clonotype was picked up many times. The chain couples TRBV7-2 to TRBJ2-5, with unresolved D. Germline CDR1 reads SGHTA; CDR2 reads FQGNSA. The CDR3 is 13 residues long. Trimming stripped 3 bases from V and 3 bases from J, with 8 bases between. The CDR3 is CASSFYRKETQYF. The CDR3 nucleotides read TGTGCCAGCAGCTTCTATAGGAAAGAGACCCAGTACTTC.

To note about this clonotype: Being one base from a much bigger clone, this may be a read error. The V gene is TRBV7-9, the J gene TRBJ1-6; 7 nucleotides agree with TRBD1. The CDR3 has 15 amino acids. Germline CDR1 and CDR2: SEHNR and FQNEAQ (reference sequence). V was pared by 1 base and J by 8 bases, with 5 bases of the junction left unmatched. The CDR3 spells CASSLGSGGDSPLHF. The CDR3 bases are TGTGCCAGCAGCTTAGGTTCAGGGGGGGATTCACCCCTCCACTTT.

Ten or more counts support this clonotype. The chain couples TRBV2 to TRBJ1-1, with 7 bases aligning to TRBD1. Germline V gene lookup returns CDR1 SNHLY and CDR2 FYNNEI. The CDR3 sequence is 14 residues long. J was trimmed by 4 bases and V by 7 bases; bases with no gene match: 9. In nucleotides, the CDR3 is TGTGCCAGCAAAACGTCGACAGGGAGCACTGAAGCTTTCTTT. This encodes CASKTSTGSTEAFF.

The chain joins TRBV7-9 to TRBJ1-3, with 12 bases lining up with TRBD1. With 2 bases clipped from V and 3 bases from J, the junction kept 14 bases outside the gene matches. This CDR3 is 20 amino acids long. Germline values: CDR1 SEHNR, CDR2 FQNEAQ (reference sequence). For the CDR3, the DNA is TGTGCCAGCAGCTTAAGAGTGGGACCGGGACAGGGGGCCCTTGGAAACACCATATATTTT. Its protein is CASSLRVGPGQGALGNTIYF.

This clonotype was seen ten or more times. The chain uses TRBV10-3 and TRBJ1-1; no definite D call. The V and J ends lost 3 bases and 0 bases respectively, with 8 bases between them. From germline, CDR1 is ENHRY and CDR2 SYGVKD. The CDR3 covers 14 residues. CDR3 DNA: TGTGCCATCAGTGATTGGGGAATGAACACTGAAGCTTTCTTT. It codes for CAISDWGMNTEAFF.

This clonotype was seen ten or more times. V and J are TRBV19 and TRBJ1-5; D remains ambiguous. The germline gives CDR1 LNHDA, CDR2 SQIVND (reference sequence). V lost 3 bases and J lost 2, with 5 bases in between. The CDR3 has 13 residues. CDR3 DNA sequence: TGTGCCAGTAGTATCGGCCGCAATCAGCCCCAGCATTTT. This translates into CASSIGRNQPQHF.

This clonotype has a handful of counts. The CDR3 is CASSRTVLHEQYF. DNA for the CDR3: TGTGCCAGCAGTCGGACAGTATTACACGAGCAGTACTTC. The chain is built from TRBV6-5 and TRBJ2-7; TRBD1 is a possible D gene (6 bases). CDR1 is MNHEY and CDR2 is SVGAGI in the germline V gene. The CDR3 loop spans 13 amino acids. V lost 5 bases and J lost 5, with 13 bases in between.

The chain employs TRBV24-1 and TRBJ1-2; 12 positions agree with TRBD1. Losses at the gene ends were 6 bases for V and 3 bases for J; bases not matched to a gene: 10. Germline V CDR1 and CDR2: KGHDR, SFDVKD. The CDR3 is made up of 17 amino acids. As DNA, the CDR3 is TGTGCCACCAGTCCTGGCCCTGGGACAGGGGGCTACTATGGCTACACCTTC. Protein: CATSPGPGTGGYYGYTF.

This clonotype was picked up many times. The junction differs from germline at one of its ends, possibly a read error. The V call is TRBV5-1, the J call TRBJ1-5; 7 bases line up with TRBD1. CDR3 length: 14 residues. Germline CDR1 reads SGHRS; CDR2 reads YFSETQ. Here the CDR3 reads CASSRQGGNQPQHF. DNA of the CDR3: TGTGCCAGCAGTAGACAGGGCGGCAATCAGCCCCAGCATTTT.

This sequence joins TRBV2 and TRBJ2-7; D possibly uses TRBD1 or TRBD2 (7 bases each). From germline, CDR1 is SNHLY and CDR2 FYNNEI. The CDR3 is 15 residues long. The ends were cut back, 5 bases at V and 6 bases at J, with 20 bases in the middle. CDR3 DNA: TGTGCCAGCAGTCGCCGAGGCGCAGGGGGGGCCGAGCAGTACTTC. This translates into CASSRRGAGGAEQYF.

The chain is built from TRBV5-1 and TRBJ2-7; 9 bases agree with TRBD1. With 4 bases clipped from V and 7 bases from J, the junction kept 15 bases outside the gene matches. The CDR3 loop spans 16 amino acids. Germline V gene sequence: CDR1 SGHRS, CDR2 YFSETQ. CDR3 nucleotides: TGCGCCAGCAGCCATACTATTACAGGGGGCGCGGGGGAGCAGTACTTC. Encoded protein: CASSHTITGGAGEQYF.

A word on this clonotype: This CDR3 is missing its conserved last phenylalanine or tryptophan, likely due to a read error. The DNA is omitted, as the CDR3 cannot be located on it reliably, and the CDR3 follows TCRdb's listing. The rearrangement links TRBV28 to TRBJ2-7. The germline V gene encodes CDR1 MDHEN and CDR2 SYDVKM. The CDR3 region is 8 residues in length, termini included. Here the CDR3 reads CASSLEQT.

The CDR3 nucleotides are TGTGCCAGCAGTGAGCACAGGGGTTATAGCAATCAGCCCCAGCATTTT. Translating gives CASSEHRGYSNQPQHF. V usage is TRBV2 and J usage is TRBJ1-5; TRBD1 agrees at 7 bases. CDR1 and CDR2 from the germline V gene are SNHLY and FYNNEI. The CDR3 length is 16 residues. V gave up 3 bases and J gave up 0 bases; unmatched junction bases: 5. Full variable domain (outside the CDR3, taken from reference TRBV2 and TRBJ1-5): EPEVTQTPSHQVTQMGQEVILRCVPISNHLYFYWYRQILGQKVEFLVSFYNNEISEKSEIFDDQFSVERPDGSNFTLKIRSTKLEDSAMYFCASSEHRGYSNQPQHFGDGTRLSIL.